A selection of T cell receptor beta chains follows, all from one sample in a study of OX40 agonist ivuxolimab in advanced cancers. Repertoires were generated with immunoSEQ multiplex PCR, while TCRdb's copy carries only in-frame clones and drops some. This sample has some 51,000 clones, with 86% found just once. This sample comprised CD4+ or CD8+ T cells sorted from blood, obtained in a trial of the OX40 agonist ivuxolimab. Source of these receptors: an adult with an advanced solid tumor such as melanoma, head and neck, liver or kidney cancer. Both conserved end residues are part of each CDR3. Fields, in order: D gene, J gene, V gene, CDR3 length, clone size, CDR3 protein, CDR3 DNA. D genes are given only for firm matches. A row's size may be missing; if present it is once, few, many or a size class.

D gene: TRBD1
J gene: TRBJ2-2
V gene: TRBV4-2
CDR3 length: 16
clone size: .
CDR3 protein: CASSQEAGGSPGELFF
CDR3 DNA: TGTGCCAGCAGCCAAGAAGCAGGGGGCTCTCCCGGGGAGCTGTTTTTT

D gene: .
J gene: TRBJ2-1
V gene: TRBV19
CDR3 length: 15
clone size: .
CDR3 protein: CASSIGLSSYNEQFF
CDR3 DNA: TGTGCCAGTAGTATAGGCCTTAGCTCCTACAATGAGCAGTTCTTC

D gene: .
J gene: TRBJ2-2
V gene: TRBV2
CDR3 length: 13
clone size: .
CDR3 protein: CASRDGNTGELFF
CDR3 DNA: TGTGCCAGCAGGGATGGGAACACCGGGGAGCTGTTTTTT

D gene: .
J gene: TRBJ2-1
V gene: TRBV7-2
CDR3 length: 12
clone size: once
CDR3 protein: CASSVGPNEQFF
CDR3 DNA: TGTGCCAGCAGCGTGGGACCTAATGAGCAGTTCTTC

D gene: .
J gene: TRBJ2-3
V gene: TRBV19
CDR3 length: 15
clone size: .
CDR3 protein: CASSIGAGVADTQYF
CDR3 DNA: TGTGCCAGTAGTATTGGTGCAGGGGTAGCGGATACGCAGTATTTT

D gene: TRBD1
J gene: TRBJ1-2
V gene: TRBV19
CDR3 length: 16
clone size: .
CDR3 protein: CASSPPNRGRPYGYTF
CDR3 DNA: TGTGCCAGTAGTCCTCCCAACAGGGGCCGCCCCTATGGCTACACCTTC

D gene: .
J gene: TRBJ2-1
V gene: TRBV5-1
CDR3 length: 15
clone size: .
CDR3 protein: CASSVQGGDYNEQFF
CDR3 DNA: TGCGCCAGCAGCGTACAGGGAGGGGATTACAATGAGCAGTTCTTC

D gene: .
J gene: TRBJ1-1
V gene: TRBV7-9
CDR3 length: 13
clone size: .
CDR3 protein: CASREEDGTEAFF
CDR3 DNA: TGTGCCAGCAGGGAGGAGGACGGTACTGAAGCTTTCTTT

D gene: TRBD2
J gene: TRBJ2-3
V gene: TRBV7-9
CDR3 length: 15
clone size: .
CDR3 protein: CASSITSGGSDTQYF
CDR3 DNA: TGTGCCAGCAGCATAACTAGCGGGGGCTCAGATACGCAGTATTTT

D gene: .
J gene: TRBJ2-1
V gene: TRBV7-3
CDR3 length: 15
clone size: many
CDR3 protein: CASSVDSASYNEQFF
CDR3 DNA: TGTGCCAGCAGCGTTGACTCCGCTTCCTACAATGAGCAGTTCTTC